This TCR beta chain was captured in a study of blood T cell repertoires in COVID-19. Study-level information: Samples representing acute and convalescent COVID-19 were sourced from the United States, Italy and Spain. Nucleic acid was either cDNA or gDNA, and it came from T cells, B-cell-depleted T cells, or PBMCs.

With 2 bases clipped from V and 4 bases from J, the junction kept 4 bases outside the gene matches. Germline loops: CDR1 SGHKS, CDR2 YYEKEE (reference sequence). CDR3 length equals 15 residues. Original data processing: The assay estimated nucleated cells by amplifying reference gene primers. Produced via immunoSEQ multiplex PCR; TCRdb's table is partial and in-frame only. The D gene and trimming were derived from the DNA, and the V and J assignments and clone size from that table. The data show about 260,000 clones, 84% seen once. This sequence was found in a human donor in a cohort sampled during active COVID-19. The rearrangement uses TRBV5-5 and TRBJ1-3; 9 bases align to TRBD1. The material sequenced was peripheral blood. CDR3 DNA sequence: TGTGCCAGCAGCTTAGGGACAGGGAACGGAAACACCATATATTTT. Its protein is CASSLGTGNGNTIYF.